Below, 20 T cell receptor beta chains from the same sample are listed, as sequenced in a study of OX40 agonist ivuxolimab in advanced cancers. Profiling relied on immunoSEQ multiplex PCR, and the TCRdb table lists in-frame clones only, not all of them. The data hold some 20,000 clones, with just under 85% observed a single time. The sample in question was CD4+ or CD8+ T cells sorted from blood, obtained in a trial of the OX40 agonist ivuxolimab. These receptors were collected from an adult with an advanced solid tumor such as melanoma, head and neck, liver or kidney cancer.

The chain has TRBV4-1 and TRBJ1-2; weak D call: TRBD1 (5 bases). V lost 10 bases and J lost 6, with 15 bases in between. This CDR3 is built from 12 residues. The germline CDR1 and CDR2 sequences are MGHRA and YSYEKL. The CDR3 reads CANGDPGHGYTF. The CDR3 bases are TGCGCCAACGGGGACCCCGGCCATGGCTACACCTTC.

The rearrangement uses TRBV2 and TRBJ2-3, with a weak D call TRBD2 (5 bases). The germline V and J ends were trimmed by 7 bases and 0 bases, with 14 bases remaining between them. The CDR3 runs 15 residues. CDR1 and CDR2 (germline): SNHLY, FYNNEI. This CDR3 is CASTLRAESTDTQYF. The CDR3 DNA is TGTGCCAGCACCTTGCGGGCAGAAAGCACAGATACGCAGTATTTT.

The chain is built from TRBV4-1 and TRBJ1-1, with 11 bases fitting TRBD1. With V trimmed by 0 bases and J by 11 bases, 17 bases remained unmatched. The CDR3 has 18 residues. The germline V gene encodes CDR1 MGHRA and CDR2 YSYEKL. The chain's CDR3 is CASSQDFGDRGVHSGAFF. For the CDR3, the DNA is TGCGCCAGCAGCCAAGATTTTGGGGACAGGGGGGTACACTCCGGGGCTTTCTTT.

This chain links TRBV7-8 with TRBJ1-1; no reliable D call. Germline V gives CDR1 SGHVS, CDR2 FQNEAQ. The V end was cut by 1 base, the J end by 1 base, with 7 bases between. This CDR3 is built from 14 residues. CDR3 nucleotide sequence: TGTGCCAGCAGCTTAGGGCACACGAACACTGAAGCTTTCTTT. It specifies CASSLGHTNTEAFF.

The rearrangement uses TRBV27 and TRBJ2-1, with 9 bases fitting TRBD2. Losses at the gene ends were 3 bases for V and 6 bases for J; bases not matched to a gene: 3. Germline V gene lookup returns CDR1 MNHEY and CDR2 SMNVEV (reference sequence). This CDR3 comprises 14 residues. The chain's CDR3 is CASSFLLAGNEQFF. In DNA, the CDR3 is TGTGCCAGCAGTTTCTTACTAGCGGGCAATGAGCAGTTCTTC.

This clone was seen a single time. The rearrangement links TRBV10-2 to TRBJ2-5, with 9 nucleotides matching TRBD2. Losses at the gene ends were 1 base for V and 1 base for J; bases not matched to a gene: 4. This CDR3 contains 16 residues. Germline assignment: CDR1 WSHSY and CDR2 SAAADI. The CDR3 reads CASSEFLAGTQETQYF. DNA for the CDR3: TGCGCCAGCAGTGAGTTCCTAGCGGGGACCCAAGAGACCCAGTACTTC.

This clone was detected a few times. The rearrangement links TRBV28 to TRBJ2-5; D remains unclear. The CDR3 length is 15 residues. Per the germline V gene, CDR1 is MDHEN and CDR2 is SYDVKM. With 5 bases removed from V and 2 bases from J, the gap between germline ends came to 15 bases. The CDR3 sequence: CASSREKLSQETQYF. The CDR3, as DNA: TGTGCCAGCAGTCGTGAAAAGCTTAGTCAAGAGACCCAGTACTTC.

This chain joins TRBV27 and TRBJ2-1, with D perhaps matching TRBD2 (6 bases). Germline lookup yields CDR1 MNHEY and CDR2 SMNVEV (reference sequence). The V end lost 10 bases, the J end lost 1 base, and 20 bases lay between the germline ends. This CDR3 has 16 residues. Here the CDR3 reads CATMVGTLPSYNEQFF. In DNA, the CDR3 is TGTGCCACCATGGTCGGGACTCTCCCTTCCTACAATGAGCAGTTCTTC.

V usage is TRBV6-1 and J usage is TRBJ2-7; tentatively, D is TRBD1 (5 bases). V was pared by 2 bases and J by 0 bases, with 8 bases between. Per the germline V gene, CDR1 is MNHNS and CDR2 is SASEGT. CDR3 length: 14 residues. The CDR3 DNA reads as TGTGCCAGCAGTGAACCAACAGGCTCCTACGAGCAGTACTTC. This translates into CASSEPTGSYEQYF.

The chain is built from TRBV29-1 and TRBJ1-5; D gene unclear. CDR1 is SQVTM and CDR2 is ANQGSEA in the germline V gene. V was shortened by 4 bases and J by 3 bases, with 13 bases between the two germline ends. The CDR3 has 14 amino acids. The CDR3 DNA follows: TGCAGCGTTGTATGGGGTGATTACAATCAGCCCCAGCATTTT. Translation: CSVVWGDYNQPQHF.

This sequence joins TRBV7-9 and TRBJ2-7, with 7 bases that match TRBD1. The CDR3 has 14 residues. Germline values: CDR1 SEHNR, CDR2 FQNEAQ (reference sequence). V was clipped by 4 bases and J by 2 bases; unmatched bases: 5. The CDR3 bases are TGTGCCAGCAGCTCGACAGGGAACCCCTACGAGCAGTACTTC. Amino acid sequence: CASSSTGNPYEQYF.

The chain employs TRBV19 and TRBJ1-2, with D perhaps TRBD1 (5 bases). CDR1 and CDR2 (germline): LNHDA, SQIVND (reference sequence). V lost 7 bases, J lost 7 bases, and 19 bases lay in between. This CDR3 is 14 amino acids long. The CDR3 protein is CASTGQGLLSGYTF. Written as DNA, the CDR3 is TGTGCCAGTACGGGGCAGGGACTTCTCTCTGGCTACACCTTC.

This rearrangement joins TRBV11-2 to TRBJ2-4; possibly TRBD1 or TRBD2 for D (5 bases each). There are 16 residues in the CDR3. The V and J ends lost 5 bases and 0 bases respectively, with 14 bases between them. Germline CDR1 reads SGHAT; CDR2 reads FQNNGV. CDR3 DNA sequence: TGTGCCAGCAGCACATCCGGGACGGGAGCCAAAAACATTCAGTACTTC. Its translation: CASSTSGTGAKNIQYF.

In DNA form, the CDR3 reads TGCGCCAGCAGCGCGTCCGGGACTAGCGGCTACGAGCAGTACTTC. Its protein is CASSASGTSGYEQYF. The chain employs TRBV5-1 and TRBJ2-7; 11 bases are a match to TRBD2. The CDR3 length is 15 residues. The germline V gene has CDR1 SGHRS and CDR2 YFSETQ. The V and J ends lost 4 bases and 3 bases, in that order; junction bases with no gene match: 6.

The chain couples TRBV6-5 to TRBJ2-1; 9 bases match TRBD2. V lost 5 bases, J lost 7 bases, and 6 bases stayed unmatched. This CDR3 is 14 amino acids long. Per the germline V gene, CDR1 is MNHEY and CDR2 is SVGAGI. Here the CDR3 reads CASSEGLAVNEQFF. The CDR3 nucleotides are TGTGCCAGCAGTGAGGGACTAGCAGTTAATGAGCAGTTCTTC.

Turning to this clone: In the same sample, other DNA sequences code for this CDR3. The chain uses TRBV19 and TRBJ1-1; D may be TRBD1 (6 bases). V shed 5 bases and J shed 0 bases, with 13 bases lying between them. Per germline, CDR1 LNHDA and CDR2 SQIVND (reference sequence). The CDR3 extends over 15 amino acids. CDR3 nucleotides: TGTGCCAGTAGTCCAGGACAGCTCATGAACACTGAAGCTTTCTTT. Translating gives CASSPGQLMNTEAFF.

This rearrangement joins TRBV4-1 to TRBJ2-3, with 7 bases fitting TRBD2. V shed 0 bases, J shed 5 bases, and the junction held 5 bases outside the gene matches. Germline CDR1 MGHRA, CDR2 YSYEKL. The CDR3 is made up of 15 amino acids. The CDR3 is CASSQEGGGIDTQYF. Here the CDR3 DNA reads TGCGCCAGCAGCCAAGAGGGCGGGGGAATAGATACGCAGTATTTT.

The chain combines TRBV27 with TRBJ2-6, with D unresolved. The CDR3 has 17 residues. Germline assignment: CDR1 MNHEY and CDR2 SMNVEV (reference sequence). V was pared by 4 bases and J by 4 bases, with 17 bases between. The CDR3 nucleotides read TGTGCCAGCAGTTACATTTCGACCTCTTTGGGGGCCAACGTCCTGACTTTC. Translated, it gives CASSYISTSLGANVLTF.

This chain links TRBV5-1 with TRBJ2-7; D is possibly TRBD1 (5 bases). There are 13 residues in the CDR3. The V gene lost 4 bases and the J gene lost 4 bases, with 12 bases spanning the gap. CDR1 SGHRS and CDR2 YFSETQ come from the germline V gene. Here the CDR3 reads CASSPTDLYEQYF. In nucleotides, the CDR3 is TGCGCCAGCAGCCCGACAGATTTATACGAGCAGTACTTC.

This clone was found once. The gene calls are TRBV18 and TRBJ2-5; 9 nucleotides line up with TRBD2. Germline V gene data show CDR1 as KGHSH and CDR2 as LQKENI. This CDR3 comprises 22 residues. Trimming removed 0 bases from V and 2 bases from J; junction bases left unmatched: 22. The CDR3 DNA follows: TGTGCCAGCTCACCACCCCAGTGGTTGGGTAGCGGGGGCCGGAGTATACAAGAGACCCAGTACTTC. Translating it yields CASSPPQWLGSGGRSIQETQYF.